The rows below give T cell receptor beta chains drawn from one sample of a study of blood T cells in healthy people across ages. TCRdb recomputed calls from the 5' RACE reads with MiXCR, one row per CDR3 protein. The profile covers hundreds of thousands of distinct CDR3 sequences, with nearly 60% appearing a single time and roughly 22% taken by the ten largest. The specimen sequenced was blood. These receptors were collected from a man aged 30 to 39 in good health. Each CDR3 is given with its conserved first and last residue. Fields, in order: D gene, J gene, clone size, V gene, CDR3 DNA, CDR3 protein. The D gene is left open where the match is weak. Size is omitted from some rows. Given values are once, few, many or a class for expanded clones.

NA | TRBJ2-7 | NA | TRBV29-1 | TGCAGCGTTGTGAGGCCAGGGGGGGTAACCTACGAGCAGTACTTC | CSVVRPGGVTYEQYF
NA | TRBJ2-1 | once | TRBV5-6 | TGTGCCAGCAGCTGGGGGACTTACTCCTACAATGAGCAGTTCTTC | CASSWGTYSYNEQFF
NA | TRBJ2-5 | NA | TRBV7-9 | TGTGCCAGCAGCTTAGGGCAGGACTGGGAGACCCAGTACTTC | CASSLGQDWETQYF
TRBD1 | TRBJ2-1 | few | TRBV5-1 | TGCGCCAGCAGCTCCCAGGGACAGTACAATGAGCAGTTCTTC | CASSSQGQYNEQFF
TRBD2 | TRBJ2-5 | NA | TRBV20-1 | TGCAGTGCTAGAAGACTAGCGGTAGAGACCCAGTACTTC | CSARRLAVETQYF
NA | TRBJ2-1 | NA | TRBV20-1 | TGCAGTACTGACGCTGGGACGGAGAGAAGTGAGCAGTTCTTC | CSTDAGTERSEQFF
NA | TRBJ2-2 | NA | TRBV6-6 | TGTGCCAGTAGACTGGACCCGTCGAAAAAAGCCGGGGAGCTGTTTTTT | CASRLDPSKKAGELFF
NA | TRBJ2-3 | NA | TRBV1 | TGCACCAGCAGCCTCGATGCGGGGAGAGTGACAGATACGCAGTATTTT | CTSSLDAGRVTDTQYF
NA | TRBJ2-6 | NA | TRBV25-1 | TGTGCCAGCAGTGAAGGGCAGGGAGGCGGGGCCAACGTCCTGACTTTC | CASSEGQGGGANVLTF
TRBD2 | TRBJ2-3 | NA | TRBV5-1 | TGCGCCAGCAGCTTGTTCGCCAGCGGGGGGGCCACAGATACGCAGTATTTT | CASSLFASGGATDTQYF
NA | TRBJ1-3 | NA | TRBV7-2 | TGTGCCAGCAGCTTCGGCCGGAACACCATATATTTT | CASSFGRNTIYF
NA | TRBJ1-2 | NA | TRBV7-2 | TGTGCCAGCAGCCCGCAGACGGGAATAGGGTATGGCTACACCTTC | CASSPQTGIGYGYTF
TRBD2 | TRBJ2-5 | few | TRBV25-1 | TGTGCCAGCAGTGACAAGGGGACTAGCGGAAATGAGCAGTACTTC | CASSDKGTSGNEQYF
NA | TRBJ1-1 | NA | TRBV29-1 | TGCAGCGTAGTAAAGATGAACACTGAAGCTTTCTTT | CSVVKMNTEAFF
NA | TRBJ2-5 | NA | TRBV29-1 | TGCAGCGTCGATGGAACAGGGGAGACCCAGTACTTC | CSVDGTGETQYF
TRBD1 | TRBJ2-7 | few | TRBV5-1 | TGCGCCAGCGGGCCTGGACAGGGGAGTGCCTACGAGCAGTACTTC | CASGPGQGSAYEQYF
TRBD1 | TRBJ2-5 | NA | TRBV20-1 | TGCAGTGCTAGAGTAGACAGGGACCAAGAGACCCAGTACTTC | CSARVDRDQETQYF
TRBD1 | TRBJ2-5 | NA | TRBV10-3 | TGTGCCATCAGCCTGGGACAGGGAGGAGAGACCCAGTACTTC | CAISLGQGGETQYF
NA | TRBJ2-3 | NA | TRBV9 | TGTGCCAGCAGCGTGGACTCCGGGCCCACAGATACGCAGTATTTT | CASSVDSGPTDTQYF
NA | TRBJ1-2 | NA | TRBV7-9 | TGTGCCAGCAGCTTAGGTCGGCAGGGTGTTGGTGGCTACACCTTC | CASSLGRQGVGGYTF
NA | TRBJ1-1 | few | TRBV6-4 | TGTGCCAGCAGTGACTCTCGGGAAGCTTTCTTT | CASSDSREAFF
NA | TRBJ2-1 | many | TRBV4-3 | TGCGCCAGCAGCCAAATTGACAATGAGCAGTTCTTC | CASSQIDNEQFF
TRBD1 | TRBJ1-6 | NA | TRBV6-5 | TGTGCCAGCAGTACATATCCGGGACAGGGTTGGACACCCCTCCACTTT | CASSTYPGQGWTPLHF
NA | TRBJ2-3 | few | TRBV24-1 | TGTGCCACCAGTGATTTGTGGTCTGGGGCTGATCAGTATTTT | CATSDLWSGADQYF
NA | TRBJ1-1 | NA | TRBV4-2 | TGTGCCAGCAGCCAAGATTCGGGAGGCACTGAAGCTTTCTTT | CASSQDSGGTEAFF
NA | TRBJ1-2 | NA | TRBV7-2 | TGTGCCAGCACTGGATCTGACTATGGCTACACCTTC | CASTGSDYGYTF
NA | TRBJ2-5 | NA | TRBV7-2 | TGTGCCAGCAGCTTTGGGCAGAAAGAGACCCAGTACTTC | CASSFGQKETQYF
NA | TRBJ1-1 | NA | TRBV7-9 | TGTGCCAGCAGCTTAGGAACAGAAACCGACACTGAAGCTTTCTTT | CASSLGTETDTEAFF
NA | TRBJ1-2 | NA | TRBV7-9 | TGTGCCAGCAGCCCTTGGGGTGACGTCGGCTACACCTTC | CASSPWGDVGYTF
NA | TRBJ2-4 | NA | TRBV20-1 | TGCAGTGCTTGGTCCGCAGTTTACGTCAAAAACATTCAGTACTTC | CSAWSAVYVKNIQYF
NA | TRBJ2-3 | NA | TRBV18 | TGTGCCAGCTCACCACGTTTTGGGTCAGATACGCAGTATTTT | CASSPRFGSDTQYF
NA | TRBJ1-2 | few | TRBV28 | TGTGCCAGCAGTTCCGGGACTCACTATGGCTACACCTTC | CASSSGTHYGYTF
NA | TRBJ2-1 | NA | TRBV29-1 | TGCAGCGTTGAACTGGATACTGAGCAGTTCTTC | CSVELDTEQFF
TRBD1 | TRBJ2-7 | NA | TRBV6-6 | TGTGCCAGCAGACAGGGGTACTCCTACGAGCAGTACTTC | CASRQGYSYEQYF
TRBD2 | TRBJ2-5 | NA | TRBV5-1 | TGCGCCAGCAGCATCTTCGGGGGGGCTGAAGAGACCCAGTACTTC | CASSIFGGAEETQYF
NA | TRBJ2-3 | NA | TRBV2 | TGTGCCAAACAGGGGGGGATCACTAGCACAGATACGCAGTATTTT | CAKQGGITSTDTQYF
TRBD2 | TRBJ2-5 | NA | TRBV7-2 | TGTGCCAGCAGCTATACAGCGGGAGCACAAGAGACCCAGTACTTC | CASSYTAGAQETQYF
NA | TRBJ1-2 | NA | TRBV6-4 | TGTGCCAGCAGTGAGGGGGTATGGTCGGACTATGGCTACACCTTC | CASSEGVWSDYGYTF
NA | TRBJ2-7 | many | TRBV7-2 | TGTGCCAGCAGCGGGCTAGCGACCTACGAGCAGTACTTC | CASSGLATYEQYF
NA | TRBJ1-4 | few | TRBV28 | TGTGCCAGCAGCTCGAATGAAAAACTGTTTTTT | CASSSNEKLFF
TRBD1 | TRBJ1-2 | NA | TRBV20-1 | TGCAGTGCCCCCGGACAGGCGAACTATGGCTACACCTTC | CSAPGQANYGYTF
NA | TRBJ1-2 | NA | TRBV28 | TGTGCCAACAGTTTCAGCTATGGCTACACCTTC | CANSFSYGYTF
TRBD1 | TRBJ2-7 | NA | TRBV12-3/TRBV12-4 | TGTGCCAGCAGTTCCATAGGACAGGGGTCCTACGAGCAGTACTTC | CASSSIGQGSYEQYF
TRBD2 | TRBJ2-1 | few | TRBV9 | TGTGCCAGCAGCCCCGAGGGTAGCGGGAGGGCCTTAGGAAATGAGCAGTTCTTC | CASSPEGSGRALGNEQFF
TRBD2 | TRBJ2-3 | few | TRBV5-1 | TGCGCCAGCAGCTTGGACCCCCTAGCGGGAGGGACAGATACGCAGTATTTT | CASSLDPLAGGTDTQYF
TRBD1 | TRBJ1-2 | NA | TRBV20-1 | TGCAGTGCCGAGCCGGGGACAGCCTATGGCTACACCTTC | CSAEPGTAYGYTF
NA | TRBJ1-5 | NA | TRBV4-2 | TGTGCCAGCAGCCAAGATTACCGGCCGAATAGCAATCAGCCCCAGCATTTT | CASSQDYRPNSNQPQHF
NA | TRBJ1-3 | NA | TRBV3-1 | TGTGCCAGCAGCCCTCACACTGGAAACTCTGGAAACACCGTATATTTT | CASSPHTGNSGNTVYF
TRBD2 | TRBJ2-1 | few | TRBV6-2/TRBV6-3 | TGTGCCAGCAGTTACCCCCGGGGTAGCGGGAGGCGGAAAAATGAGCAGTTCTTC | CASSYPRGSGRRKNEQFF
TRBD2 | TRBJ2-4 | few | TRBV7-2 | TGTGCCAGCAGCCCGGCGGGGGGCCTAGCCAAAAACATTCAGTACTTC | CASSPAGGLAKNIQYF
NA | TRBJ2-5 | NA | TRBV7-2 | TGTGCCAGCAGCTGGTGGGGCAGTGGACAAGAGACCCAGTACTTC | CASSWWGSGQETQYF
NA | TRBJ2-4 | NA | TRBV27 | TGTGCCATCCCACAGGGTGGCAAAAACATTCAGTACTTC | CAIPQGGKNIQYF
NA | TRBJ2-3 | once | TRBV5-1 | TGCGCCAGCAGCCAGGGCAGGGGCGGAGGAGATACGCAGTATTTT | CASSQGRGGGDTQYF
NA | TRBJ1-2 | NA | TRBV20-1 | TGCAGTGCTCCTAAAGACAGGCCAACTAACTATGGCTACACCTTC | CSAPKDRPTNYGYTF
NA | TRBJ2-7 | NA | TRBV2 | TGTGCCAGCACAAAATGGTACGAGCAGTACTTC | CASTKWYEQYF